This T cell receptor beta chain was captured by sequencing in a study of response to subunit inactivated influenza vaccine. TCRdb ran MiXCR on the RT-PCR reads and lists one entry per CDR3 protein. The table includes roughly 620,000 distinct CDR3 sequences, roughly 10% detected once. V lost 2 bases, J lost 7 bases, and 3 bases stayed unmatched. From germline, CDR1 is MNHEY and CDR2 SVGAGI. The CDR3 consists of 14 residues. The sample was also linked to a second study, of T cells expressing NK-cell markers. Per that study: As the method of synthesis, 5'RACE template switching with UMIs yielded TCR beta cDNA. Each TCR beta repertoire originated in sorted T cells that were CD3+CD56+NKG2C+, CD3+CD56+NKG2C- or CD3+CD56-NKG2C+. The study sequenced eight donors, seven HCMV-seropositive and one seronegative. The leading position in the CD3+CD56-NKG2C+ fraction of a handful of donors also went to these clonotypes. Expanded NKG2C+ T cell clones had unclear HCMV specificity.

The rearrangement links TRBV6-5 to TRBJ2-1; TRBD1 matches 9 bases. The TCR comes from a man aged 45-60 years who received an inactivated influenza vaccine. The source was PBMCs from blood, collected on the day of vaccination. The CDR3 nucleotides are TGTGCCAGCAGTTACAGGGACAGGGTAAATGAGCAGTTCTTC. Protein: CASSYRDRVNEQFF.